This passage covers 28 T cell receptor beta chains from one sample sequenced in a study of sequential checkpoint blockade in melanoma. The assay was immunoSEQ multiplex PCR, and TCRdb's table has in-frame clones only and misses some. The sample lists roughly 17,000 clones; approximately 70% were seen once. As to treatment: randomized to nivolumab then ipilimumab (arm A) or the reverse (arm B). The sample here was CD8+ T cells sorted from blood (inferred from file names), taken from a patient given nivolumab and ipilimumab in sequence. The receptors shown here come from a human donor with melanoma.

This chain connects TRBV7-8 to TRBJ2-5; D is perhaps TRBD1 (6 bases). The end of the DNA aligns better with TRBJ2-7, so the J call may be wrong. Germline-derived CDR1 and CDR2 are SGHVS and FQNEAQ. The CDR3 is 13 residues long. For the CDR3, the DNA is TGTGCCAGCAGAAATACAGGGTCCTACGAGCAGTACTTC. Protein: CASRNTGSYEQYF.

The gene calls are TRBV19 and TRBJ2-7, with 9 bases lining up with TRBD2. Losses at the gene ends were 6 bases for V and 7 bases for J; bases not matched to a gene: 4. Per germline, CDR1 LNHDA and CDR2 SQIVND (reference sequence). The CDR3 runs to 12 residues. The CDR3 here is CASRGLAGEQYF. The CDR3 nucleotides read TGTGCCAGTAGGGGACTAGCTGGGGAGCAGTACTTC.

This clone was observed a few times. This chain links TRBV10-3 with TRBJ2-7; D remains ambiguous. V was cut by 6 bases and J by 3 bases, with 12 bases left in between. The CDR3 spans 13 residues. The V gene's germline CDR1 is ENHRY and CDR2 SYGVKD. CDR3 nucleotides: TGTGCCATCAGCACCGACACCAACTACGAGCAGTACTTC. It is translated as CAISTDTNYEQYF.

With regard to this clone: The same CDR3 is also encoded by other DNA sequences in this sample. The chain couples TRBV4-3 to TRBJ2-5; TRBD2 matches 9 bases. Germline V gene data show CDR1 as LGHNA and CDR2 as YSLEER. Trimming cost V 0 bases and J 7 bases; bases outside gene matches: 12. The CDR3 spans 17 residues. CDR3 nucleotides: TGCGCCAGCAGCCAAGATGGTACTAGCGGGTTATGGGGGACCCAGTACTTC. As protein: CASSQDGTSGLWGTQYF.

As to this clone: At one of its ends the junction is not consistent with the germline gene, which may arise from a read error. This chain uses TRBV5-3 with TRBJ1-1; 7 bases line up with TRBD1. TRBV5-3 is noted as an ORF with a role that remains uncertain. This CDR3 contains 14 residues. In DNA form, the CDR3 reads TGTGCCAGCAGCTTGGTACAGGGGAGTACTGAAGCTTTCTTT. It is translated as CASSLVQGSTEAFF.

This clone showed up just a few times. This chain connects TRBV5-1 to TRBJ2-3; unclear D gene. CDR1 SGHRS and CDR2 YFSETQ come from the germline V gene. Trimming removed 0 bases at V and 5 bases at J, with 16 bases between. The CDR3 totals 16 residues. The CDR3 DNA is TGCGCCAGCAGCTTGGCCGGGTATGTGAGAGAAGATACGCAGTATTTT. Protein sequence: CASSLAGYVREDTQYF.

This clone was counted a few times. The chain combines TRBV6-5 with TRBJ2-3; D is unresolved. There are 15 residues in the CDR3. Germline loops: CDR1 MNHEY, CDR2 SVGAGI. Trimming cost V 5 bases and J 2 bases, with 14 bases left between them. The CDR3 coding sequence is TGTGCCAGCAGTGCTCGTGGCTCCATCACAGATACGCAGTATTTT. It translates to CASSARGSITDTQYF.

In its sample, this clone was seen a few times. The chain employs TRBV6-1 and TRBJ2-1, with D possibly TRBD2 on 5 matching bases. Germline V gene lookup returns CDR1 MNHNS and CDR2 SASEGT. V was clipped by 3 bases and J by 3 bases, with 9 bases between them. The CDR3 runs to 14 residues. The CDR3: CASSDLASYNEQFF. CDR3 sequence (DNA): TGTGCCAGCAGTGATCTAGCAAGCTACAATGAGCAGTTCTTC.

Notes on this clone: A junction boundary mismatches the germline segment, possibly from a read error. The chain carries TRBV5-6 and TRBJ1-2; 9 bases map to TRBD1. Germline lookup yields CDR1 SGHDT and CDR2 YYEEEE. The CDR3 loop spans 13 amino acids. For the CDR3, the DNA is TGTGCCAGCAGCTTCGGGACAGGGTTTTTCCTCGTCTTC. Translated: CASSFGTGFFLVF. The variable domain in full, completed from reference TRBV5-6 and TRBJ1-2, reads DAGVTQSPTHLIKTRGQQVTLRCSPKSGHDTVSWYQQALGQGPQFIFQYYEEEERQRGNFPDRFSGHQFPNYSSELNVNALLLGDSALYLCASSFGTGFFLVFGSGTRLTVV.

The chain links TRBV27 to TRBJ2-1, with D possibly TRBD2 on 5 matching bases. Germline V gene data show CDR1 as MNHEY and CDR2 as SMNVEV (reference sequence). The V end lost 7 bases, the J end lost 4 bases, and 11 bases lay between the germline ends. CDR3 size: 13 residues. The CDR3 here is CASTPGGYNEQFF. Written as DNA, the CDR3 is TGTGCCAGCACCCCGGGCGGGTACAATGAGCAGTTCTTC.

By share of the sample, this clone is medium-sized. The chain carries TRBV6-5 and TRBJ2-7; 13 bases agree with TRBD2. The CDR3 runs to 15 residues. The germline V gene encodes CDR1 MNHEY and CDR2 SVGAGI. The junction had 4 bases not matched to a gene; V was cut back by 6 bases and J by 2 bases. The CDR3 sequence: CASRLGTSGAYEQYF. CDR3 nucleotide sequence: TGTGCCAGCAGACTAGGGACTAGCGGGGCCTACGAGCAGTACTTC.

This clone was picked up a small number of times. The chain recombines TRBV6-1 with TRBJ2-1, with 11 positions matching TRBD2. CDR1 is MNHNS, CDR2 SASEGT, per germline. V lost 10 bases, J lost 5 bases, and 4 bases stayed unmatched. The CDR3 runs to 13 residues. The chain's CDR3 is CAIGGLADNEQFF. CDR3 DNA: TGTGCCATCGGGGGACTAGCGGACAATGAGCAGTTCTTC.

The V call is TRBV4-3, the J call TRBJ1-1; D call uncertain. The CDR3 loop spans 15 amino acids. Trimming shortened V by 0 bases and J by 5 bases, and 13 bases separated the two germline ends. CDR1 is LGHNA and CDR2 is YSLEER in the germline V gene. The CDR3: CASSQDHGEATEAFF. The CDR3 region has the DNA TGCGCCAGCAGCCAAGACCACGGGGAGGCGACTGAAGCTTTCTTT.

The chain combines TRBV18 with TRBJ2-4; D may be TRBD1 (8 bases). From germline, CDR1 is KGHSH and CDR2 LQKENI. The CDR3 consists of 16 residues. The V end lost 6 bases, the J end lost 0 bases, and 15 bases lay between the germline ends. CDR3 residues: CASSPTGGAAKNIQYF. As DNA, the CDR3 is TGTGCCAGCTCTCCTACAGGGGGGGCAGCCAAAAACATTCAGTACTTC.

To note about this clone: Within the sample, other DNA sequences also encode this same CDR3. The genes are TRBV28 and TRBJ2-7, with D perhaps TRBD2 (5 bases). V was trimmed by 2 bases and J by 6 bases, leaving 5 bases between them. The CDR3 extends over 11 amino acids. Germline-derived CDR1 and CDR2 are MDHEN and SYDVKM. CDR3 in amino acids: CASSLSGEQYF. DNA of the CDR3: TGTGCCAGCAGTTTAAGCGGCGAGCAGTACTTC.

Judged by abundance, this clone is medium-sized. Relative to the germline gene, one junction end is altered; a read error may explain this. The chain employs TRBV19 and TRBJ2-1; a possible D gene is TRBD1 (6 bases). The CDR3 has 14 amino acids. CDR1 is LNHDA and CDR2 is SQIVND in the germline V gene (reference sequence). The CDR3 loop is CASRTDSGYSEQFF. The CDR3 DNA reads TGTGCCAGTAGGACGGACAGCGGTTACAGTGAGCAGTTCTTC.

The rearrangement uses TRBV5-1 and TRBJ2-3, with D maybe TRBD1 (6 bases). Deletions cut 1 base from V and 3 bases from J, with 9 bases between. Germline-derived CDR1 and CDR2 are SGHRS and YFSETQ. This CDR3 comprises 14 residues. The CDR3 sequence: CASSLLTGTDTQYF. CDR3 nucleotide sequence: TGCGCCAGCAGCTTGCTGACAGGTACAGATACGCAGTATTTT.

This chain links TRBV13 with TRBJ1-3; 9 bases line up with TRBD1. The CDR3 spans 15 residues. Per the germline V gene, CDR1 is PRHDT and CDR2 is FYEKMQ (reference sequence). Trimming removed 5 bases from V and 1 base from J; junction bases left unmatched: 3. The CDR3 reads CASSQGTGSGNTIYF. Here the CDR3 DNA reads TGTGCCAGCAGCCAAGGGACAGGGTCTGGAAACACCATATATTTT.

The gene calls are TRBV6-1 and TRBJ1-1, with D possibly being TRBD1 (6 bases). This CDR3 is 11 amino acids long. Trimming cost V 8 bases and J 5 bases, with 9 bases left between them. Germline V gene lookup returns CDR1 MNHNS and CDR2 SASEGT. The chain's CDR3 is CASGRGTEAFF. CDR3 nucleotides: TGTGCCAGCGGAAGGGGGACTGAAGCTTTCTTT.

The V gene is TRBV29-1, the J gene TRBJ1-1; no definite D call. Germline V gene lookup returns CDR1 SQVTM and CDR2 ANQGSEA. V dropped 3 bases and J dropped 3 bases, with 8 bases sitting between them. The CDR3 loop spans 12 amino acids. CDR3 region: CSVEFIDTEAFF. The CDR3 DNA follows: TGCAGCGTTGAGTTCATTGACACTGAAGCTTTCTTT.

The V call is TRBV5-6, the J call TRBJ2-7; 7 bases are shared with TRBD1. V was pared by 2 bases and J by 3 bases, with 5 bases of the junction left unmatched. This CDR3 is built from 14 residues. Germline values: CDR1 SGHDT, CDR2 YYEEEE. The DNA for the CDR3 is TGTGCCAGCAGCTTTGGGACAGCAAACTACGAGCAGTACTTC. Its protein is CASSFGTANYEQYF.

V and J are TRBV11-3 and TRBJ2-7, with 9 bases aligning to TRBD1. Germline-derived CDR1 and CDR2 are SGHNT and YENEEA. There are 16 residues in the CDR3. V trimming: 0 bases; J trimming: 3 bases; junction bases outside the gene matches: 6. CDR3 nucleotides: TGTGCCAGCAGCTTAGAGCCCGGGACAGGGTTCTACGAGCAGTACTTC. The encoded protein is CASSLEPGTGFYEQYF.

This chain uses TRBV9 with TRBJ2-7; maybe TRBD1 (6 bases). The CDR3 loop spans 16 amino acids. Trimming stripped 3 bases from V and 0 bases from J, with 16 bases between. Looked up from germline, CDR1 is SGDLS and CDR2 is YYNGEE. Here the CDR3 reads CASSGGPDSLSYEQYF. For the CDR3, the DNA is TGTGCCAGCAGCGGCGGACCGGACAGCCTCTCCTACGAGCAGTACTTC.

This clone was seen only once. This chain uses TRBV19 with TRBJ2-5; 9 positions agree with TRBD1. The V gene's germline CDR1 is LNHDA and CDR2 SQIVND (reference sequence). Trimming cost V 0 bases and J 5 bases; bases outside gene matches: 7. The CDR3 has 16 residues. The DNA of the CDR3 is TGTGCCAGTAGTATAGACTGGACAGGGGCATTTGAGACCCAGTACTTC. It encodes CASSIDWTGAFETQYF.

This clone was counted a few times. The rearrangement uses TRBV19 and TRBJ1-6; unclear D gene. V shed 8 bases and J shed 9 bases, with 23 bases lying between them. The germline V gene has CDR1 LNHDA and CDR2 SQIVND (reference sequence). The CDR3 runs to 16 residues. The CDR3 DNA sequence: TGTGCCAGTTTAGAAAAGCATGGTCGGTATCTTTCACCCCTCCACTTT. Translated, it gives CASLEKHGRYLSPLHF.

The chain has TRBV15 and TRBJ2-7, with 7 bases identical to TRBD1. There are 13 residues in the CDR3. Trimming removed 5 bases from V and 4 bases from J; junction bases left unmatched: 5. Germline CDR1 LNHNV, CDR2 YYDKDF (reference sequence). This CDR3 is CATSPGQQYEQYF. The DNA for the CDR3 is TGTGCCACCAGCCCGGGACAGCAATACGAGCAGTACTTC.

The rearrangement links TRBV2 to TRBJ2-7; 7 bases map to TRBD1. From germline, CDR1 is SNHLY and CDR2 FYNNEI. This CDR3 region has 15 residues. V was clipped by 2 bases and J by 2 bases; unmatched bases: 6. In nucleotides, the CDR3 is TGTGCCAGCAGTGAACTAGGGGGCTCAACCTACGAGCAGTACTTC. Residues: CASSELGGSTYEQYF.

With respect to this clone: Mismatch with germline at one junction end may stem from a read error. The chain links TRBV4-1 to TRBJ1-1; D is perhaps TRBD1 (5 bases). The CDR3 extends over 13 amino acids. In germline, CDR1 is MGHRA, CDR2 YSYEKL. The CDR3 region is CASSQGSNTEAFF. For the CDR3, the DNA is TGTGCCAGCAGCCAGGGCTCGAACACTGAAGCTTTCTTT.